Below, 4 T cell receptor beta chains from the same sample are listed, as sequenced in a study of human T cells and chemical hapten exposure. Each CDR3 protein is one row after TCRdb ran MiXCR on the RACE reads. Seen here are fewer than 400,000 distinct CDR3 sequences, around 7% observed once, and the top ten hold about 8%. Described time point: patch test 1, 2 weeks after DPC sensitization. Treatment denoted: therapeutic diphenylcyclopropenone sensitization with weekly scalp DPC. Source: whole blood, taken in connection with sensitization to the hapten diphenylcyclopropenone (DPC). All receptors derive from a woman between 18 and 30 years old with alopecia areata. Some clones in this sample may be carry-over from other donors' samples.

This chain uses TRBV6-5 with TRBJ1-1, with D perhaps matching TRBD1 (6 bases). V gave up 2 bases and J gave up 4 bases, with 20 bases separating them. The CDR3 consists of 17 residues. Germline-derived CDR1 and CDR2 are MNHEY and SVGAGI. Here the CDR3 reads CASSYDSLRGGGTEAFF. The CDR3, as DNA: TGTGCCAGCAGTTACGATTCTCTCAGGGGAGGCGGCACTGAAGCTTTCTTT.

This clonotype showed up many times. V is TRBV18 and J is TRBJ1-2, with TRBD1 as a possible D gene (5 bases). The CDR3 covers 13 residues. Trimming took 0 bases from V and 6 from J, leaving 8 bases between them. Per the germline V gene, CDR1 is KGHSH and CDR2 is LQKENI. CDR3 sequence (DNA): TGTGCCAGCTCACCACCGGCAGGGAATGGCTACACCTTC. Protein sequence: CASSPPAGNGYTF.

The chain recombines TRBV7-3 with TRBJ1-1; possible D gene TRBD1, 5 bases. From germline, CDR1 is SGHTA and CDR2 FQGTGA. V was cut by 3 bases and J by 6 bases, with 14 bases left in between. The CDR3 spans 14 residues. The CDR3 DNA follows: TGTGCCAGCAGCTTCACCGGGACCGGGGCTGAAGCTTTCTTT. It specifies CASSFTGTGAEAFF.

This clonotype was seen a few times. The gene calls are TRBV7-2 and TRBJ2-4, with D perhaps assigned TRBD1 or TRBD2 (5 bases each). This CDR3 has 13 residues. CDR1 is SGHTA, CDR2 FQGNSA, per germline. V was trimmed by 5 bases and J by 15 bases, leaving 20 bases between them. The CDR3 protein is CASSPLLWGSLYF. The DNA for the CDR3 is TGTGCCAGCAGCCCCCTATTGTGGGGGAGTTTGTACTTC.